The clone carrying this T cell receptor (beta chain) was detected a few times. The ends were cut back, 4 bases at V and 6 bases at J, with 13 bases in the middle. The CDR3 contains 13 residues. CDR1 is SQVTM, CDR2 ANQGSEA, per germline. The repertoire was sequenced with immunoSEQ multiplex PCR; TCRdb's copy has only in-frame clones and lacks some. The sample yields about 560,000 clones, around 80% seen once. This sample is part of a study of shared clonotypes between healthy human individuals. The sequence came from a woman aged 40 to 55 in good health. Some clones in this sample may be carry-over from other donors' samples. The J gene is TRBJ1-5, the V gene TRBV29-1, with D unresolved. Sequencing was performed on PBMCs. CDR3 DNA sequence: TGCAGCGTTGGCGAAGGGTCGAGTCAGCCCCAGCATTTT. The encoded protein is CSVGEGSSQPQHF.